The clone carrying this T cell receptor beta chain was seen a few times. Its target is not known. This entry is derived from a study of T-cell memory formation after mild COVID-19. Study context: Largely donor-specific sequence clusters came from two donors.

V shed 2 bases, J shed 0 bases, and the junction held 7 bases outside the gene matches. The CDR3 is 17 residues long. Germline CDR1 and CDR2: SEHNR and FQNEAQ (reference sequence). Constant-segment-primed 5'RACE gave TCR alpha and TCR beta cDNA libraries with sample barcodes and UMIs. TCRdb analysed the 5' RACE reads with MiXCR anew, one entry per CDR3 protein. The sample has about 500,000 distinct CDR3 sequences, around 21% seen once. The study's findings and limits: In second-wave clones peaking day 37, SARS-CoV-2 specificity remained unconfirmed.

Sequenced sample: PBMCs or a T cell subset sorted from them (not recorded which). The sequence was collected from an adult woman who had mild COVID-19 (a few samples of this study predate the infection). Cell type and time point are not known. This chain links TRBV7-9 with TRBJ2-1; TRBD2 aligns across 7 bases. The CDR3 DNA reads TGTGCCAGCAGCTTAAGGCTGGGAGGGAGCTCCTACAATGAGCAGTTCTTC. It specifies CASSLRLGGSSYNEQFF.